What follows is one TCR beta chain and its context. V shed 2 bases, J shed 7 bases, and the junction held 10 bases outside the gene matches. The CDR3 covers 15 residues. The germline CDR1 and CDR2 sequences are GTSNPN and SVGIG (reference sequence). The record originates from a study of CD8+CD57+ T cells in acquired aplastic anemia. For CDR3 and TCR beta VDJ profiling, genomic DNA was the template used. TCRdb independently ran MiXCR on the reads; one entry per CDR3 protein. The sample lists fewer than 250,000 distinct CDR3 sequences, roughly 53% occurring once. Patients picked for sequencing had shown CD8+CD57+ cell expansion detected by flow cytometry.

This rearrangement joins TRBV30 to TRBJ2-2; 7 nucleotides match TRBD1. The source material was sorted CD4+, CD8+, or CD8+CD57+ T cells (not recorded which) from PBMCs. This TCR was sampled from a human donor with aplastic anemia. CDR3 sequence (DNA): TGTGCCTGGAGTCAGGGTAGGGGGCTTAGCGGGGAGCTGTTTTTT. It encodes CAWSQGRGLSGELFF.